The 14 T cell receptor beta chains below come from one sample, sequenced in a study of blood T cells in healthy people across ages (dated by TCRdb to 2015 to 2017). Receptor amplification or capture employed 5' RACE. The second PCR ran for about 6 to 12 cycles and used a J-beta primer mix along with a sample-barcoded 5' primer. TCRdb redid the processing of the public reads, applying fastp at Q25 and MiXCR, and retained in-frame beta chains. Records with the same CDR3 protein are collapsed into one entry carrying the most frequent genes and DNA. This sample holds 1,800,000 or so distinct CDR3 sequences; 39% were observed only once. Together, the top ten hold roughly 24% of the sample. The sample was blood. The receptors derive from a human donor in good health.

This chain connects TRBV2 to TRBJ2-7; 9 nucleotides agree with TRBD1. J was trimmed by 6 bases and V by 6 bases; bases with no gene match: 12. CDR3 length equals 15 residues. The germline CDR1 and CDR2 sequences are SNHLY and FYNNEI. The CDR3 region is CASSAQRQGVGEQYF. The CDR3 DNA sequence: TGTGCCAGCAGCGCCCAAAGACAGGGGGTCGGCGAGCAGTACTTC.

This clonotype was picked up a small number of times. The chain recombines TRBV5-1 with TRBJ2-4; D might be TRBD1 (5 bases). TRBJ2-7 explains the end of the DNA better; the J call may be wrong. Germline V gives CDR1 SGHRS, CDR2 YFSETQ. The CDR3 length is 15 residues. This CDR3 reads CASSLIIDSGHEQYF. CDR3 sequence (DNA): TGCGCCAGCAGCTTGATCATTGACTCAGGGCACGAGCAGTACTTC.

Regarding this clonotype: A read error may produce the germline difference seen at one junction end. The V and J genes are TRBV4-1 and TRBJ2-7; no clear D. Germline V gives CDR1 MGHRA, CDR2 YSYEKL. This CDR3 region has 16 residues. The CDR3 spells CASSQALDGYSYERYF. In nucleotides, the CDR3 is TGCGCCAGCAGCCAGGCCCTGGACGGGTATTCCTACGAGCGGTACTTC.

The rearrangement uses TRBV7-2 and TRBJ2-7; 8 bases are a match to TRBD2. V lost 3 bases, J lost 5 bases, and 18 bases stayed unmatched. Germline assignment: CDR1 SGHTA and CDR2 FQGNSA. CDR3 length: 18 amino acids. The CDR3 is CASSFIARRSGGINEQYF. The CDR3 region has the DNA TGTGCCAGCAGCTTCATCGCCCGCCGAAGCGGGGGTATCAACGAGCAGTACTTC.

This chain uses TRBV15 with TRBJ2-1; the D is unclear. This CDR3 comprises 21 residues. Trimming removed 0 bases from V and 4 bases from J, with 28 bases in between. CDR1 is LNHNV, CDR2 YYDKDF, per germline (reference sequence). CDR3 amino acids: CATSRDLAGEAALALYNEQFF. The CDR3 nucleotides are TGTGCCACCAGCAGAGATTTAGCAGGAGAAGCCGCCCTCGCCCTATACAATGAGCAGTTCTTC.

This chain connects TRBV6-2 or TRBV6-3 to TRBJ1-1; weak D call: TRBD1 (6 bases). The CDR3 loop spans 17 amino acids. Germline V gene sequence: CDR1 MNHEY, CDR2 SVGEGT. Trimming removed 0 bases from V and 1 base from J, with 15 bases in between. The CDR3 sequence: CASSYSYRQVENTEAFF. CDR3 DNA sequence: TGTGCCAGCAGTTACTCGTATCGACAGGTGGAGAACACTGAAGCTTTCTTT.

The CDR3 is CASSTDRNYEQYF. The CDR3 coding sequence is TGCGCCAGCAGCACGGACAGGAACTACGAGCAGTACTTC. The chain is built from TRBV5-1 and TRBJ2-7; 7 bases are a match to TRBD1. Germline V CDR1 and CDR2: SGHRS, YFSETQ. This CDR3 comprises 13 residues. Unmatched junction bases numbered 4, after V lost 4 bases and J lost 3 bases.

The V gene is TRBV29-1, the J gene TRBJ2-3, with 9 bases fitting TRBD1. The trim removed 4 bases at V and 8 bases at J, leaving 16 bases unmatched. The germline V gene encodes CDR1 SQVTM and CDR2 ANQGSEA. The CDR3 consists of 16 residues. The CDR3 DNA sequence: TGCAGCGTTGGACGGACAGGGGAAATTAAGGGAGGTACGCAGTATTTT. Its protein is CSVGRTGEIKGGTQYF.

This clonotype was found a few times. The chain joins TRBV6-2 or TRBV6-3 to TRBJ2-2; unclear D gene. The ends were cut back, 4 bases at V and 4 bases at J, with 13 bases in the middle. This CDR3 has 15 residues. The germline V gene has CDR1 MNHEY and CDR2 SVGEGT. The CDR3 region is CASSSEELVTGELFF. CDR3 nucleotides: TGTGCCAGCAGTTCCGAGGAATTGGTCACCGGGGAGCTGTTTTTT.

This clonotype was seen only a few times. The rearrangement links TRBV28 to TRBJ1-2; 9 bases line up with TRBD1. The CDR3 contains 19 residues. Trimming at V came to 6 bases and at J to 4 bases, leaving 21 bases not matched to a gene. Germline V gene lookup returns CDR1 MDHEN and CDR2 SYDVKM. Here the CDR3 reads CASSPLGYRGRTPGYGYTF. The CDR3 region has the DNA TGTGCCAGCAGCCCTCTCGGTTACAGGGGGCGAACCCCAGGCTATGGCTACACCTTC.

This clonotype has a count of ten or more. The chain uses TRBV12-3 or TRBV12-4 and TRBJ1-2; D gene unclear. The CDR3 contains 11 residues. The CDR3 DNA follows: TGTGCTTCAGGTGGAGGCTATGGCTACACCTTC. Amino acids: CASGGGYGYTF.

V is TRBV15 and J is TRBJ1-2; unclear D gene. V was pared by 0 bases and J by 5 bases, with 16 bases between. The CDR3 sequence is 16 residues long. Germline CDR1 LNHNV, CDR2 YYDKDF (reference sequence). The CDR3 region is CATSRDLSVGGYGYTF. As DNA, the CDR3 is TGTGCCACCAGCAGAGATCTTTCAGTCGGAGGGTATGGCTACACCTTC.

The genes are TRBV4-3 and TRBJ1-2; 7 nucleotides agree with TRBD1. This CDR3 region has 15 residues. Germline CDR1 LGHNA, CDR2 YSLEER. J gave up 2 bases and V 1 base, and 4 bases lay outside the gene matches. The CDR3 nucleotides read TGCGCCAGCAGCCAAGGGTCAGGGGGAAACTATGGCTACACCTTC. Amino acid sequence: CASSQGSGGNYGYTF.

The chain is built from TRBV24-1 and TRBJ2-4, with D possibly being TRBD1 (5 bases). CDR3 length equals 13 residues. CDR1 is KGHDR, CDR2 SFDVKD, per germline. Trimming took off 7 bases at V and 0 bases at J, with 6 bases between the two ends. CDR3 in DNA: TGTGCCACCAGCCAGGGAGCCAAAAACATTCAGTACTTC. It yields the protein CATSQGAKNIQYF.